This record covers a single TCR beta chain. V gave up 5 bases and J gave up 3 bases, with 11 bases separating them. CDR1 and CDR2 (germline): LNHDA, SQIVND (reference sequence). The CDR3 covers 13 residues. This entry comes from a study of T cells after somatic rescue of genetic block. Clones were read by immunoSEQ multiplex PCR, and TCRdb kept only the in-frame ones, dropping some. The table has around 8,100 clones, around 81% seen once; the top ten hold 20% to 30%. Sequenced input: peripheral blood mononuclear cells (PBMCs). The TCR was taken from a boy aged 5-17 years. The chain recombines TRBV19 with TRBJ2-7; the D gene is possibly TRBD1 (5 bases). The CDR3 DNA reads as TGTGCCAGTAGTTTTGACAGATACTACGAGCAGTACTTC. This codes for CASSFDRYYEQYF.